Shown below are 5 T cell receptor beta chains from a single sample sequenced in a study of cytomegalovirus exposure and HLA in healthy donors. With 60 Vbeta and 13 Jbeta primers, the PCR was carried out. Generated by immunoSEQ multiplex PCR, the TCRdb table keeps only in-frame clones and is missing some. The data contain 150,000 or so clones, roughly three quarters of them singletons. Input material: PBMCs. All receptors come from a woman in her thirties or forties in good health and CMV-seropositive.

The count of this clone is one. An end of the junction does not agree with germline; a read error may underlie this. The V gene is TRBV2, the J gene TRBJ1-4; D not certain. This CDR3 is built from 14 residues. Germline loops: CDR1 SNHLY, CDR2 FYNNEI. The CDR3 DNA reads as TGTGCCAGCAGGGAAGGCACTACGAATGAAAAACTGTTTTTT. It yields the protein CASREGTTNEKLFF.

The chain uses TRBV15 and TRBJ2-5; TRBD2 is a possible D gene (6 bases). The germline gives CDR1 LNHNV, CDR2 YYDKDF (reference sequence). The ends were cut back, 5 bases at V and 2 bases at J, with 15 bases in the middle. The CDR3 spans 15 residues. In DNA form, the CDR3 reads TGTGCCACCAGCCACCGAGGAGGGTCTCAAGAGACCCAGTACTTC. The encoded protein is CATSHRGGSQETQYF.

V gene TRBV7-9 combines with J gene TRBJ1-1, with unresolved D. Trimming removed 4 bases at V and 1 base at J, with 10 bases between. The CDR3 loop spans 14 amino acids. The V gene's germline CDR1 is SEHNR and CDR2 FQNEAQ (reference sequence). The CDR3 region has the DNA TGTGCCAGCAGCTCGACTTCTCAGAACACTGAAGCTTTCTTT. Translation gives CASSSTSQNTEAFF.

This clone has just a few counts. This chain uses TRBV5-6 with TRBJ1-5, with 9 nucleotides matching TRBD1. V lost 3 bases and J lost 5; bases outside the gene matches: 12. The CDR3 is 17 residues long. The germline V gene has CDR1 SGHDT and CDR2 YYEEEE. In DNA form, the CDR3 reads TGTGCCAGCAGCTCATTACAGGGGGCAAAGGATCATCAGCCCCAGCATTTT. Its translation is CASSSLQGAKDHQPQHF. Complete variable domain (other parts from reference TRBV5-6 and TRBJ1-5): DAGVTQSPTHLIKTRGQQVTLRCSPKSGHDTVSWYQQALGQGPQFIFQYYEEEERQRGNFPDRFSGHQFPNYSSELNVNALLLGDSALYLCASSSLQGAKDHQPQHFGDGTRLSIL.

This clone was picked up one time. The genes are TRBV19 and TRBJ2-1, with D maybe TRBD2 (7 bases). Germline CDR1 reads LNHDA; CDR2 reads SQIVND (reference sequence). The CDR3 is 15 amino acids. Trimming shortened V by 3 bases and J by 6 bases, and 15 bases separated the two germline ends. The CDR3 DNA sequence: TGTGCCAGTAGTATCGAGGGGGGGCAAGTCAATGAGCAGTTCTTC. It is translated as CASSIEGGQVNEQFF.